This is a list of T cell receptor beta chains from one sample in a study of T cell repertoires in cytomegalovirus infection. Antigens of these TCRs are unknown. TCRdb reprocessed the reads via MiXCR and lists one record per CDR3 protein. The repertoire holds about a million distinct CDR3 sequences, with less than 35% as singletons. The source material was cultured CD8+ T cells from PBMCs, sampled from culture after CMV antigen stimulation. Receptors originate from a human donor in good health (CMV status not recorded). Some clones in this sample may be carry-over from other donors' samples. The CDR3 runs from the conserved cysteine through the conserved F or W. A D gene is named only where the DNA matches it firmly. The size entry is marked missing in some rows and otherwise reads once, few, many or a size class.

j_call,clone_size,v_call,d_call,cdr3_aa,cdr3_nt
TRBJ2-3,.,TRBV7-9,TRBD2,CASRGRDLSGSYTSTDTQYF,TGTGCCAGCAGGGGGAGAGATCTTAGCGGGAGTTACACTAGCACAGATACGCAGTATTTT
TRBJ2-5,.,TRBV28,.,CASSFWGDSREETQYF,TGTGCCAGCAGTTTTTGGGGAGACAGTAGAGAAGAGACCCAGTACTTC
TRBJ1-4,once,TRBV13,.,CASSLGLGGSNEKLFF,TGTGCCAGCAGCTTAGGCCTGGGGGGATCGAATGAAAAACTGTTTTTT
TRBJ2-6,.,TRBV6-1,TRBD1,CASSYGDRAKGANVLTF,TGTGCCAGCAGTTACGGGGACAGGGCTAAAGGGGCCAACGTCCTGACTTTC
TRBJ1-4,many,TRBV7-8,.,CASSARVEKLFF,TGTGCCAGCAGCGCGAGAGTCGAAAAACTGTTTTTT
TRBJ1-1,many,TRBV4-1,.,CASSQETPNTEAFF,TGCGCCAGCAGCCAGGAGACTCCGAACACTGAAGCTTTCTTT
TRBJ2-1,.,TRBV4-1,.,CANSPTKEPTSYNEQFF,TGCGCCAACAGCCCCACGAAGGAACCCACCTCCTACAATGAGCAGTTCTTC
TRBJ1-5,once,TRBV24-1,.,CATSSLRNQPQHF,TGTGCCACCAGTTCACTCCGAAATCAGCCCCAGCATTTT
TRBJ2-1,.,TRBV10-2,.,CASSGLVLETNEQFF,TGCGCCAGCAGTGGGTTAGTTCTCGAAACCAATGAGCAGTTCTTC
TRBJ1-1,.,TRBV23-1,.,CASSQSGDPRPTALKTREAFF,TGCGCCAGCAGTCAATCCGGGGATCCACGGCCAACGGCTCTCAAGACAAGGGAAGCTTTCTTT
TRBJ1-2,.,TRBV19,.,CASSISGGSAHGYTF,TGTGCCAGTAGTATTTCCGGAGGATCGGCCCATGGCTACACCTTC
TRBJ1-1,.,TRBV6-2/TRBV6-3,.,CASSYEGWDTEAFF,TGTGCCAGCAGTTATGAAGGATGGGACACTGAAGCTTTCTTT
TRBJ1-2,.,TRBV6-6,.,CASSYGVGGRDYGYTF,TGTGCCAGCAGTTACGGCGTTGGGGGGCGCGACTATGGCTACACCTTC
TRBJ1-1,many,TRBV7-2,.,CASSVDGYMNTEAFF,TGTGCCAGCAGCGTAGACGGGTACATGAACACTGAAGCTTTCTTT
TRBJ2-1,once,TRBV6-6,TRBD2,CASSYSMGGSGEQFF,TGTGCCAGCAGTTACTCGATGGGAGGGTCGGGTGAGCAGTTCTTC
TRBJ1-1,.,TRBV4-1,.,CASSPQVLNTEAFF,TGCGCCAGCAGCCCACAGGTTCTGAACACTGAAGCTTTCTTT
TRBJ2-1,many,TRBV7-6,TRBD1,CASSPPRTGEGNEQFF,TGTGCCAGCAGCCCCCCCCGGACAGGGGAGGGCAATGAGCAGTTCTTC
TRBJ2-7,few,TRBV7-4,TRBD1,CASSSGGTGAYEQYF,TGTGCCAGCAGCTCAGGTGGGACAGGGGCCTACGAGCAGTACTTC
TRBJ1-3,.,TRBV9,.,CASSVAIKSSGNTIYF,TGTGCCAGCAGCGTAGCAATCAAGAGCTCTGGAAACACCATATATTTT
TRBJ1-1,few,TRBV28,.,CASSKDRRNTEAFF,TGTGCCAGCAGCAAAGACAGGAGGAACACTGAAGCTTTCTTT
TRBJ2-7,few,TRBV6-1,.,CASMLRLPHRGYEQYF,TGTGCCAGCATGTTACGCCTGCCACACCGGGGCTACGAGCAGTACTTC
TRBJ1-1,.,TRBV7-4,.,CASSLVSGRVGEAFF,TGTGCCAGCAGCTTAGTATCCGGCAGGGTAGGGGAAGCTTTCTTT
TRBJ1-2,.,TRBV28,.,CASTWEGDYGYTF,TGTGCCAGCACCTGGGAGGGTGACTATGGCTACACCTTC
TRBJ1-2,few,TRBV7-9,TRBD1,CASRLPGQGRPNYGYTF,TGTGCCAGCAGGCTACCGGGACAGGGAAGACCTAACTATGGCTACACCTTC
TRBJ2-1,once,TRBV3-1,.,CASSQEIVSSYNEQFF,TGTGCCAGCAGCCAAGAAATAGTCAGCTCCTACAATGAGCAGTTCTTC